This passage covers 31 T cell receptor beta chains from one sample sequenced in a study of blood T cell repertoires in COVID-19. Repertoires were generated with immunoSEQ multiplex PCR, while TCRdb's copy carries only in-frame clones and drops some. The sample lists roughly 110,000 clones, over 70% occurring once. Sample: peripheral blood. These receptor sequences come from a human donor with acute or convalescent COVID-19. The donor label of this sample is uncertain.

On this clone itself: A read error may be the cause here, since a much bigger clone is one base away. The rearrangement joins TRBV12-5 to TRBJ1-3; D remains unclear. Germline V lookup: CDR1 LGHNT, CDR2 FRNRAP. Trimming stripped 7 bases from V and 3 bases from J, with 25 bases between. The CDR3 runs to 18 residues. CDR3 sequence reads: CASADVVWERLVGNTIYF. DNA for the CDR3: TGTGCTAGTGCCGACGTCGTGTGGGAGAGGTTGGTTGGAAACACCATATATTTT. Drawing the rest from reference TRBV12-5 and TRBJ1-3, the complete variable domain is DARVTQTPRHKVTEMGQEVTMRCQPILGHNTVFWYRQTMMQGLELLAYFRNRAPLDDSGMPKDRFSAEMPDATLATLKIQPSEPRDSAVYFCASADVVWERLVGNTIYFGEGSWLTVV.

This rearrangement joins TRBV18 to TRBJ1-1; 9 nucleotides agree with TRBD1. This CDR3 has 16 amino acids. Germline V gives CDR1 KGHSH, CDR2 LQKENI. V was pared by 4 bases and J by 0 bases, with 6 bases of the junction left unmatched. DNA for the CDR3: TGTGCCAGCTCACGGACAGGGGATCGGATGAACACTGAAGCTTTCTTT. It translates to CASSRTGDRMNTEAFF.

The V call is TRBV6-4, the J call TRBJ2-3; D is unclear. This CDR3 comprises 13 residues. V shed 4 bases and J shed 2 bases, with 7 bases lying between them. Looked up from germline, CDR1 is MRHNA and CDR2 is SNTAGT. DNA for the CDR3: TGTGCCAGCAGTGTTACGGTCACAGATACGCAGTATTTT. This gives the protein CASSVTVTDTQYF.

The chain employs TRBV6-5 and TRBJ2-2, with 9 bases aligning to TRBD2. Germline lookup yields CDR1 MNHEY and CDR2 SVGAGI. The V segment lost 7 bases and the J segment 5 bases; nucleotides outside the gene matches: 5. The CDR3 is 14 amino acids. Written as DNA, the CDR3 is TGTGCCAGCATTGGGACTAGCCTAACCGGGGAGCTGTTTTTT. It translates to CASIGTSLTGELFF.

The V gene is TRBV24-1, the J gene TRBJ1-4; 8 nucleotides agree with TRBD1. With V trimmed by 4 bases and J by 7 bases, 4 bases remained unmatched. From germline, CDR1 is KGHDR and CDR2 SFDVKD. The CDR3 loop spans 14 amino acids. CDR3 sequence reads: CATSDRTGSEKLFF. CDR3 coding DNA: TGTGCCACCAGTGACCGGACAGGGTCTGAAAAACTGTTTTTT.

The chain is built from TRBV5-8 and TRBJ2-1; D is possibly TRBD1 (5 bases). The CDR3 is 15 residues long. Germline CDR1 and CDR2: SGHTS and YDEGEE. The V gene lost 3 bases and the J gene lost 0 bases, with 10 bases spanning the gap. The CDR3 here is CASSSGQRSYNEQFF. The CDR3 DNA sequence: TGTGCCAGCAGCTCCGGACAACGCTCCTACAATGAGCAGTTCTTC.

This chain uses TRBV2 with TRBJ2-3; 9 bases agree with TRBD1. Germline V gives CDR1 SNHLY, CDR2 FYNNEI. The junction had 3 bases not matched to a gene; V was cut back by 11 bases and J by 9 bases. The CDR3 sequence is 10 residues long. CDR3 bases: TGTGCCTGCGGACAGGGGACGCAGTATTTT. This codes for CACGQGTQYF.

This clone was found once. This chain connects TRBV3-1 (or the pseudogene TRBV3-2) to TRBJ1-3; no definite D call. CDR3 length: 16 residues. Germline assignment: CDR1 LGHDT and CDR2 YNNKEL (reference sequence). The V and J ends lost 0 bases and 2 bases respectively, with 11 bases between them. CDR3 bases: TGTGCCAGCAGCCAAGATGGGCAGAGGGCTGGAAACACCATATATTTT. Translating it yields CASSQDGQRAGNTIYF.

The DNA for the CDR3 is TGCGCCAGCAGCCAGACCGGGACAGGGAACAATGAGCAGTTCTTC. It yields the protein CASSQTGTGNNEQFF. V usage is TRBV4-1 and J usage is TRBJ2-1; 9 nucleotides align to TRBD1. The germline V gene has CDR1 MGHRA and CDR2 YSYEKL. With V trimmed by 3 bases and J by 5 bases, 5 bases remained unmatched. The CDR3 covers 15 residues.

V usage is TRBV2 and J usage is TRBJ1-1, with a tentative D call TRBD1 (6 bases). The CDR3 contains 14 residues. V lost 7 bases to trimming and J lost 5 bases, with 17 bases between them. CDR1 SNHLY and CDR2 FYNNEI come from the germline V gene. Here the CDR3 reads CASTPGGAGTEAFF. CDR3 DNA sequence: TGTGCCAGCACCCCCGGGGGGGCGGGGACTGAAGCTTTCTTT.

The rearrangement joins TRBV18 to TRBJ1-5; no definite D call. This CDR3 is 15 amino acids long. The germline V gene has CDR1 KGHSH and CDR2 LQKENI. Trimming took 0 bases from V and 5 from J, leaving 11 bases between them. The chain's CDR3 is CASSPPGQVDQPQHF. CDR3 sequence (DNA): TGTGCCAGCTCACCACCGGGTCAGGTCGATCAGCCCCAGCATTTT.

This chain connects TRBV19 to TRBJ2-1, with TRBD2 matching over 13 bases. The CDR3 is made up of 20 amino acids. Germline CDR1 and CDR2: LNHDA and SQIVND (reference sequence). V lost 7 bases and J lost 2; bases outside the gene matches: 17. The CDR3 spells CASTRSRLAGGRLAYNEQFF. The DNA for the CDR3 is TGTGCCAGTACACGGTCCCGACTAGCGGGGGGTCGGTTAGCCTACAATGAGCAGTTCTTC.

V gene TRBV6-1 combines with J gene TRBJ2-2; 9 bases match TRBD1. Losses at the gene ends were 3 bases for V and 6 bases for J; bases not matched to a gene: 8. This CDR3 has 16 amino acids. Germline CDR1 and CDR2: MNHNS and SASEGT. The CDR3 DNA reads TGTGCCAGCAGTGACCCCGGACAGGGGCTCGCCGGGGAGCTGTTTTTT. Protein sequence: CASSDPGQGLAGELFF.

This chain links TRBV29-1 with TRBJ1-1; D uncertain. V was trimmed by 4 bases and J by 1 base, leaving 10 bases between them. CDR3 size: 13 residues. Looked up from germline, CDR1 is SQVTM and CDR2 is ANQGSEA. Here the CDR3 DNA reads TGCAGCGTTGCGTCCGGGAGGAACACTGAAGCTTTCTTT. Its protein is CSVASGRNTEAFF. The full variable domain, completed using reference TRBV29-1 and TRBJ1-1, is SAVISQKPSRDICQRGTSLTIQCQVDSQVTMMFWYRQQPGQSLTLIATANQGSEATYESGFVIDKFPISRPNLTFSTLTVSNMSPEDSSIYLCSVASGRNTEAFFGQGTRLTVV.

J is TRBJ1-5 and V is TRBV4-2; a weak D match, TRBD1 (6 bases). Per germline, CDR1 LGHNA and CDR2 YNFKEQ. V was clipped by 3 bases and J by 0 bases, with 15 bases between them. This CDR3 contains 17 residues. CDR3 amino acids: CASSQVQGTYSNQPQHF. CDR3 in DNA: TGTGCCAGCAGCCAGGTACAGGGAACCTATAGCAATCAGCCCCAGCATTTT.

This clone appeared a single time. The chain uses TRBV11-2 and TRBJ1-6, with TRBD1 identical over 7 bases. Trimming cost V 5 bases and J 13 bases; bases outside gene matches: 8. Germline V CDR1 and CDR2: SGHAT, FQNNGV. The CDR3 consists of 13 residues. The CDR3 loop is CASSPGQVHPLHF. The CDR3 coding sequence is TGTGCCAGCAGCCCCGGACAGGTCCATCCCCTCCACTTT.

The rearrangement joins TRBV3-1 (or the pseudogene TRBV3-2) to TRBJ2-1; D unresolved. The length of the CDR3 is 12 residues. CDR1 and CDR2 from the germline V gene are LGHDT and YNNKEL (reference sequence). Between the trimmed V and J ends, which lost 1 base and 12 bases, there was a span of 10 bases. The chain's CDR3 is CASSQGRLGQFF. The CDR3 bases are TGTGCCAGCAGCCAAGGGCGGCTGGGGCAGTTCTTC.

The genes are TRBV28 and TRBJ1-5, with 8 bases aligning to TRBD1. Trimming removed 5 bases from V and 8 bases from J; junction bases left unmatched: 5. CDR1 MDHEN and CDR2 SYDVKM come from the germline V gene. The CDR3 contains 13 residues. The CDR3 DNA reads as TGTGCCAGCAGTCCTCAGGGGGCCAAGCCCCAGCATTTT. Residues: CASSPQGAKPQHF.

This chain connects TRBV5-1 to TRBJ1-3; possibly TRBD1 for D (5 bases). Germline lookup yields CDR1 SGHRS and CDR2 YFSETQ. There are 17 residues in the CDR3. Deletions cut 0 bases from V and 0 bases from J, with 13 bases between. CDR3 protein: CASSLAPRASSGNTIYF. DNA of the CDR3: TGCGCCAGCAGCTTGGCCCCCAGGGCCTCCTCTGGAAACACCATATATTTT.

V and J are TRBV2 and TRBJ2-2; D call uncertain. In germline, CDR1 is SNHLY, CDR2 FYNNEI. The ends were cut back, 3 bases at V and 2 bases at J, with 13 bases in the middle. The CDR3 runs to 16 residues. CDR3 nucleotide sequence: TGTGCCAGCAGTGAGTACGGTCTAGAAAACACCGGGGAGCTGTTTTTT. Protein product: CASSEYGLENTGELFF.

This clone was observed a few times. This chain connects TRBV3-1 (or the pseudogene TRBV3-2) to TRBJ1-1; D not certain. The CDR3 contains 13 residues. V was shortened by 2 bases and J by 0 bases, with 4 bases between the two germline ends. The germline gives CDR1 LGHDT, CDR2 YNNKEL (reference sequence). The CDR3 is CASSQRVNTEAFF. The DNA of the CDR3 is TGTGCCAGCAGCCAACGGGTGAACACTGAAGCTTTCTTT.

The J gene is TRBJ1-5, the V gene TRBV18; 9 bases fit TRBD1. After removal of 5 bases from V and 5 bases from J, the junction contained 4 bases not matched to a gene. CDR1 is KGHSH and CDR2 is LQKENI in the germline V gene. CDR3 size: 14 residues. In DNA, the CDR3 is TGTGCCAGCTCAGGACAGGGGAAGGATCAGCCCCAGCATTTT. Translated, it gives CASSGQGKDQPQHF.

This clone was seen a few times. The chain employs TRBV7-9 and TRBJ2-5, with D possibly being TRBD2 (6 bases). The germline CDR1 and CDR2 sequences are SEHNR and FQNEAQ (reference sequence). V lost 10 bases to trimming and J lost 5 bases, with 29 bases between them. The CDR3 is 17 amino acids. CDR3 DNA: TGTGCCACCCAATCCAGTTCGGGACTCTTAATCAGGGAGACCCAGTACTTC. Encoded protein: CATQSSSGLLIRETQYF.

The chain joins TRBV9 to TRBJ2-1; TRBD2 agrees at 10 bases. Germline CDR1 SGDLS, CDR2 YYNGEE. This CDR3 region has 18 residues. With 0 bases clipped from V and 9 bases from J, the junction kept 15 bases outside the gene matches. CDR3 DNA: TGTGCCAGCAGCGTAGTAAGCGGGGGGGCCGTTTCCCTGGGTGAGCAGTTCTTC. Its protein product is CASSVVSGGAVSLGEQFF.

This clone was detected only a few times. The chain recombines TRBV13 with TRBJ2-5; D possibly corresponds to TRBD2 (5 bases). The CDR3 extends over 13 amino acids. Trimming took 6 bases from V and 5 from J, leaving 13 bases between them. CDR1 PRHDT and CDR2 FYEKMQ come from the germline V gene (reference sequence). The chain's CDR3 is CASSPKRQETQYF. In DNA form, the CDR3 reads TGTGCCAGCAGTCCGAAGCGGCAGGAGACCCAGTACTTC.

The V call is TRBV24-1, the J call TRBJ2-3, with TRBD2 matching over 13 bases. The CDR3 totals 14 residues. Germline trimming cut 9 bases from V and 2 bases from J; bases unmatched to any gene: 1. Germline V gene sequence: CDR1 KGHDR, CDR2 SFDVKD. CDR3 residues: CATGLAGATDTQYF. The CDR3 DNA is TGTGCCACCGGACTAGCGGGGGCCACAGATACGCAGTATTTT.

This sequence joins TRBV19 and TRBJ2-7, with D perhaps TRBD2 (5 bases). The V gene lost 5 bases and the J gene lost 4 bases, with 27 bases spanning the gap. In germline, CDR1 is LNHDA, CDR2 SQIVND (reference sequence). This CDR3 has 18 amino acids. This CDR3 is CASSAKLPSPARGYEQYV. DNA for the CDR3: TGTGCCAGTAGTGCCAAACTCCCAAGTCCAGCACGGGGATACGAGCAGTACGTC.

In DNA, the CDR3 is TGCGCCAGCAGCCCCCTAGCGGACTACGAGCAGTACGTC. It codes for CASSPLADYEQYV. This rearrangement joins TRBV4-1 to TRBJ2-7; 7 positions match TRBD2. This CDR3 region has 13 residues. The junction had 3 bases not matched to a gene; V was cut back by 4 bases and J by 3 bases. CDR1 and CDR2 (germline): MGHRA, YSYEKL.

This chain joins TRBV11-2 and TRBJ2-3; 8 bases align to TRBD2. The CDR3 contains 17 residues. Losses at the gene ends were 1 base for V and 1 base for J; bases not matched to a gene: 7. Germline loops: CDR1 SGHAT, CDR2 FQNNGV. CDR3 sequence: CASSLASGRSGTDTQYF. The DNA of the CDR3 is TGTGCCAGCAGCTTAGCTAGCGGGCGGTCTGGCACAGATACGCAGTATTTT.

The chain employs TRBV6-5 and TRBJ1-6; D call uncertain. Trimming left V 5 bases short and J 11 bases short, with 13 bases between. The CDR3 has 13 amino acids. The germline V gene has CDR1 MNHEY and CDR2 SVGAGI. The DNA for the CDR3 is TGTGCCAGCAGTCCGGGAGTCAAGGCACCCCTCCACTTT. Its protein is CASSPGVKAPLHF.

About this clone: A much bigger clone sits one base away, suggesting this may be a read error. This chain joins TRBV6-5 and TRBJ1-2; TRBD1 might be the D (6 bases). V lost 4 bases to trimming and J lost 4 bases, with 10 bases between them. The CDR3 runs to 13 residues. CDR1 is MNHEY and CDR2 is SVGAGI in the germline V gene. The CDR3 sequence: CASSLGQSYGYTF. CDR3 in DNA: TGTGCCAGCAGTTTAGGACAGAGCTATGGCTACACCTTC.